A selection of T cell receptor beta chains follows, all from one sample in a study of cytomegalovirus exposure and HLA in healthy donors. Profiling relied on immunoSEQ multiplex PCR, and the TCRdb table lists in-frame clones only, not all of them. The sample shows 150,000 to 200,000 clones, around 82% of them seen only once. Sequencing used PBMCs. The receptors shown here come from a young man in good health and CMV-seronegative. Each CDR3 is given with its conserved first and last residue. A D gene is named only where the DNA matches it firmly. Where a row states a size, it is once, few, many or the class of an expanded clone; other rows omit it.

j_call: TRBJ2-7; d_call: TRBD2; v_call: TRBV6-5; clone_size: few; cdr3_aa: CASSYAGGSPSEQYF; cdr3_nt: TGTGCCAGCAGTTACGCGGGGGGGAGCCCTAGTGAGCAGTACTTC
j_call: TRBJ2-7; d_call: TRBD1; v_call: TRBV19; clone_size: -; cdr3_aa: CASSNRDSTYEQYF; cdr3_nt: TGTGCCAGTAGTAACCGGGACAGCACCTACGAGCAGTACTTC
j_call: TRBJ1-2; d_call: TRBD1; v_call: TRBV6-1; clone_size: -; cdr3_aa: CASTPDRDDGYTF; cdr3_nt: TGTGCCAGCACCCCCGACAGGGATGATGGCTACACCTTC
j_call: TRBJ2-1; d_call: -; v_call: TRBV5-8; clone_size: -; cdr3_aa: CASSFVGSSYNEQFF; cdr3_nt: TGTGCCAGCAGCTTTGTCGGGAGCTCCTACAATGAGCAGTTCTTC
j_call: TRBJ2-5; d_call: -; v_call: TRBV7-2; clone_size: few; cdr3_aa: CASSLASSGRTQYF; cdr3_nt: TGTGCCAGCAGCTTAGCGAGTAGCGGTAGGACCCAGTACTTC
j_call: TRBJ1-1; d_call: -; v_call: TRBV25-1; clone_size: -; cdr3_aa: CASSEYRGGLNTEAFF; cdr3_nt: TGTGCCAGCAGTGAATATAGGGGGGGCCTGAACACTGAAGCTTTCTTT
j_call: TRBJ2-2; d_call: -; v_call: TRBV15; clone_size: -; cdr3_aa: CATTLVGVGELFF; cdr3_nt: TGTGCCACCACCTTAGTAGGGGTAGGGGAGCTGTTTTTT
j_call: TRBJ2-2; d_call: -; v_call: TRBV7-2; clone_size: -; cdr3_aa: CASSLYPGTSNTGELFF; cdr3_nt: TGTGCCAGCAGCTTGTATCCCGGGACTTCGAACACCGGGGAGCTGTTTTTT
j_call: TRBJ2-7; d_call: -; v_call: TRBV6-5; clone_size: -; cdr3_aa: CASSPASTGTYEQYF; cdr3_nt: TGTGCCAGCAGTCCAGCCTCGACAGGAACCTACGAGCAGTACTTC
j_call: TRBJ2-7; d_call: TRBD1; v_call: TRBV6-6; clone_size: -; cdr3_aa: CASSYGYQGAPGEQYF; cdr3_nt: TGTGCCAGCAGTTACGGGTATCAGGGGGCACCTGGAGAGCAGTACTTC
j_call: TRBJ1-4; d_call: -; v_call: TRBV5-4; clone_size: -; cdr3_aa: CASSGIGRGEKLFF; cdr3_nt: TGTGCCAGCAGCGGAATCGGCCGGGGTGAAAAACTGTTTTTT
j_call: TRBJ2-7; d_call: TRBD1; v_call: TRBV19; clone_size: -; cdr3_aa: CASSTAGGYEQYF; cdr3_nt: TGTGCCAGTAGCACGGCAGGGGGCTACGAGCAGTACTTC
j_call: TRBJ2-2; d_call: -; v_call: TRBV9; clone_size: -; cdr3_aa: CASSLVGRGTGELFF; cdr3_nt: TGTGCCAGCAGCCTGGTGGGGAGGGGGACCGGGGAGCTGTTTTTT
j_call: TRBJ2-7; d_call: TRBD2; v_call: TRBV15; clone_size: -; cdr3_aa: CATSRETSGGYEQYF; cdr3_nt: TGTGCCACCAGCAGAGAAACTAGCGGGGGTTACGAGCAGTACTTC
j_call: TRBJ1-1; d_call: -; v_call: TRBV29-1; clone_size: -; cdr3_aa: CSVGSREAFF; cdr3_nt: TGCAGCGTTGGAAGTCGGGAAGCTTTCTTT
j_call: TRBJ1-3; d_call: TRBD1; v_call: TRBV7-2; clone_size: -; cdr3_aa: CASSSTGTGGNTIYF; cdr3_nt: TGTGCCAGCAGCTCCACCGGGACAGGGGGAAACACCATATATTTT
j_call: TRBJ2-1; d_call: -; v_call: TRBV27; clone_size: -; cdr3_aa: CASSPGSSSYNEQFF; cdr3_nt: TGTGCCAGCAGTCCCGGCTCTAGTTCATACAATGAGCAGTTCTTC
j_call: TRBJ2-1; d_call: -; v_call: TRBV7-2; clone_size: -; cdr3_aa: CASSLRRRLSNEQFF; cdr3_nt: TGTGCCAGCAGCTTACGGAGAAGGTTGTCCAATGAGCAGTTCTTC
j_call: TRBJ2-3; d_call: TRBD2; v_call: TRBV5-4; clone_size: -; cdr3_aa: CASSRSGASTDTQYF; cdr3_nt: TGTGCCAGCAGCCGAAGCGGGGCTAGCACAGATACGCAGTATTTT
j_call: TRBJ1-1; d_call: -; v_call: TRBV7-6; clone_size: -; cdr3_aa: CASSKQVTTEAFF; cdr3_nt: TGTGCCAGCAGTAAACAGGTGACCACTGAAGCTTTCTTT
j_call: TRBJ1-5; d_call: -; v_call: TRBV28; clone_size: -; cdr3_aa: CASRPTGYSNQPQHF; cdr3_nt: TGTGCCAGCAGGCCGACAGGATATAGCAATCAGCCCCAGCATTTT
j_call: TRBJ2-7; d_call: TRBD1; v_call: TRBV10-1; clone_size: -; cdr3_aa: CASSDPGTGVLEQYF; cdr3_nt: TGCGCCAGCAGTGATCCCGGGACAGGGGTGTTAGAGCAGTACTTC
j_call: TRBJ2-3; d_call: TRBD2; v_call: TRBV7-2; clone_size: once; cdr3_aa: CASTRAGYPGGPGDTQYF; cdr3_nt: TGTGCCAGCACTCGGGCGGGATATCCGGGAGGGCCGGGAGATACGCAGTATTTT
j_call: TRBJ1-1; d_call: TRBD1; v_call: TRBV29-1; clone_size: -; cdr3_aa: CSALGQGNTEAFF; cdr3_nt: TGCAGCGCTCTCGGACAGGGGAACACTGAAGCTTTCTTT
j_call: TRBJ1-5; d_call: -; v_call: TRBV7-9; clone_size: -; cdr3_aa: CASSFSEGQPQHF; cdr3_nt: TGTGCCAGCAGCTTTTCGGAGGGGCAGCCCCAGCATTTT
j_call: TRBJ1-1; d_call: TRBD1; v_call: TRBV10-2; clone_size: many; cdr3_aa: CASRETGRLTEAFF; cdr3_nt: TGCGCCAGCAGAGAGACAGGGCGCTTAACTGAAGCTTTCTTT
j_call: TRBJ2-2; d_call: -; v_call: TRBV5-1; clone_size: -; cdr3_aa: CASRGDANTGELFF; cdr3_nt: TGCGCCAGCAGAGGGGATGCGAACACCGGGGAGCTGTTTTTT
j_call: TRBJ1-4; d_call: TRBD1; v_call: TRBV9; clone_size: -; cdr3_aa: CASSPRQGSSSEKLFF; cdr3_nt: TGTGCCAGCAGCCCACGACAGGGATCATCGTCTGAAAAACTGTTTTTT
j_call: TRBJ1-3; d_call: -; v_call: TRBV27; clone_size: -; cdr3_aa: CASSLQGSGNTIYF; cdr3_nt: TGTGCCAGCAGTTTACAGGGTTCTGGAAACACCATATATTTT
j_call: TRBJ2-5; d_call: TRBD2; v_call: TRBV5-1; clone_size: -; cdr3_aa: CASSLAPREETQYF; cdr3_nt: TGCGCCAGCAGCTTGGCCCCGCGGGAGGAGACCCAGTACTTC
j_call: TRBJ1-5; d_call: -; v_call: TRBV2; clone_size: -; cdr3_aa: CASSEEAGIVNQPQHF; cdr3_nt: TGTGCCAGCAGTGAAGAGGCAGGTATTGTCAATCAGCCCCAGCATTTT
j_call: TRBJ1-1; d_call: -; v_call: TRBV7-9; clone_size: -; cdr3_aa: CASSSMGHQRSTEAFF; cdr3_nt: TGTGCCAGCAGCTCCATGGGACATCAGCGGTCCACTGAAGCTTTCTTT
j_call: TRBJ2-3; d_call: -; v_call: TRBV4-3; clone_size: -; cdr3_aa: CASSQGLRESYTDTQYF; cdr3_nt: TGCGCCAGCAGCCAAGGGCTCCGGGAGAGTTACACAGATACGCAGTATTTT
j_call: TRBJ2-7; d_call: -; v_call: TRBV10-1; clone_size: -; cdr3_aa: CASSQGKIYEQYF; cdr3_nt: TGCGCCAGCAGCCAGGGCAAGATCTACGAGCAGTACTTC
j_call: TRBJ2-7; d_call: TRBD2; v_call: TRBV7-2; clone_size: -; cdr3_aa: CASSPYRLAELYEQYF; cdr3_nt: TGTGCCAGCAGCCCGTATCGACTAGCGGAACTTTACGAGCAGTACTTC
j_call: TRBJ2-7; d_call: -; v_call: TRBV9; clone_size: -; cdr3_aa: CASSVGGAGEQYF; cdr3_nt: TGTGCCAGCAGCGTGGGGGGGGCGGGCGAGCAGTACTTC
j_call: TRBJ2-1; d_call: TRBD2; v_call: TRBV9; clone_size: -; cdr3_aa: CASSLRLAGNNEQFF; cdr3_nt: TGTGCCAGCAGCCTGAGACTAGCGGGAAACAATGAGCAGTTCTTC
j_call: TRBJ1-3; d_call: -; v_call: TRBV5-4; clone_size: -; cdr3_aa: CASSFGSQGNTIYF; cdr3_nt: TGTGCCAGCAGCTTCGGGTCCCAGGGAAACACCATATATTTT
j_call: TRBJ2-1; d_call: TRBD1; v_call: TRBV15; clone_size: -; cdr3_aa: CATSSKGGLSYNEQFF; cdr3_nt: TGTGCCACCAGCAGCAAAGGGGGCCTCTCCTACAATGAGCAGTTCTTC
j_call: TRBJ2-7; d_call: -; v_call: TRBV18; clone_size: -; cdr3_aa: CASSPPGPSEQYF; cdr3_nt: TGTGCCAGCTCACCCCCCGGCCCTAGCGAGCAGTACTTC
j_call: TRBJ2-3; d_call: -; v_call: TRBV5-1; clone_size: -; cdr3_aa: CASSLDAGPGTDTQYF; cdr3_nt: TGCGCCAGCAGCTTGGATGCGGGCCCGGGCACAGATACGCAGTATTTT
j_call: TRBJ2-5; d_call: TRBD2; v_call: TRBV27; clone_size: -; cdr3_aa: CASSYSGRIGETQYF; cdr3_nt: TGTGCCAGCAGCTATAGCGGGAGAATCGGGGAGACCCAGTACTTC
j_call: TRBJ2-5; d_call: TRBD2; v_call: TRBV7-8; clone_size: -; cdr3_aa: CASSALASGETQYF; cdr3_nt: TGTGCCAGCAGCGCGCTAGCTAGCGGGGAGACCCAGTACTTC
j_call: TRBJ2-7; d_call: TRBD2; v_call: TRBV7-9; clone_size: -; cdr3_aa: CSSSSRGVAGVGEQYF; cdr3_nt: TGTTCCAGCAGCTCCCGGGGGGTAGCGGGAGTTGGCGAGCAGTACTTC
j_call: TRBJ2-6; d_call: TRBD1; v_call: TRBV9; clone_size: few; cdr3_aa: CASSVRTGSGANVLTF; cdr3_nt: TGTGCCAGCAGCGTAAGGACAGGATCTGGGGCCAACGTCCTGACTTTC
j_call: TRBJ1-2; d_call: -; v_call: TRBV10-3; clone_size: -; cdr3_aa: CAISQDEGYTF; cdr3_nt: TGTGCCATCAGCCAGGATGAGGGCTACACCTTC
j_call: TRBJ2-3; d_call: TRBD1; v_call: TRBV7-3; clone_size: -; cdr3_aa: CASSLLTGSRTDTQYF; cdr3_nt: TGTGCCAGCAGCTTATTGACAGGGTCCCGCACAGATACGCAGTATTTT
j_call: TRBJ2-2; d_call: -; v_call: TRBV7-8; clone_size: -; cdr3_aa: CASSPQGSPGELFF; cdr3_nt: TGTGCCAGCAGCCCGCAGGGCAGCCCCGGGGAGCTGTTTTTT
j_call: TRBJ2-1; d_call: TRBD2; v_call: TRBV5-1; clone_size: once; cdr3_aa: CASSAPGLAGVSEQFF; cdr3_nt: TGCGCCAGCAGCGCCCCGGGGCTAGCGGGAGTTTCTGAGCAGTTCTTC
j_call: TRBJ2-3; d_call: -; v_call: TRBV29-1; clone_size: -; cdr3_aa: CSVRGAGDTQYF; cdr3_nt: TGCAGCGTACGGGGGGCCGGGGATACGCAGTATTTT
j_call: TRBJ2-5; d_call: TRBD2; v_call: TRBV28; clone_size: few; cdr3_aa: CASRRAGGQETQYF; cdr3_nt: TGTGCCAGCAGACGTGCGGGGGGACAAGAGACCCAGTACTTC
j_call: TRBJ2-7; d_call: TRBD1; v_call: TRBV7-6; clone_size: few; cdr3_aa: CASSLGLGQGYEQYF; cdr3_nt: TGTGCCAGCAGCTTAGGCCTGGGACAGGGCTACGAGCAGTACTTC
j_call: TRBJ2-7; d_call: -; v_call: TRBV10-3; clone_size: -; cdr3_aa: CAIGGLDGYEQYF; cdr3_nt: TGTGCCATCGGGGGCTTGGACGGCTACGAGCAGTACTTC